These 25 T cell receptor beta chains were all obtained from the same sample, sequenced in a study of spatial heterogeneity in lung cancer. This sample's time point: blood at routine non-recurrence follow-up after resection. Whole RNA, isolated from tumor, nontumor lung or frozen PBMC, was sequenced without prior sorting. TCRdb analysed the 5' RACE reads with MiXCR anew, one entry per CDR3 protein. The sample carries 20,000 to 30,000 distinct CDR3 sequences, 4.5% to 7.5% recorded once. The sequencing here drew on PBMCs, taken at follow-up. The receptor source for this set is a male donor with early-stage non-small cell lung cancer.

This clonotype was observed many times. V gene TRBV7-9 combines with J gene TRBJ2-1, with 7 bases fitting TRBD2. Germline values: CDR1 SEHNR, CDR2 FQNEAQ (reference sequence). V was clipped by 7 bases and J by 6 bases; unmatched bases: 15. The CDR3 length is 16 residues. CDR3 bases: TGTGCCAGCATTTCTGGACTACTAGCGAGAATCAATGAGCAGTTCTTC. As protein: CASISGLLARINEQFF.

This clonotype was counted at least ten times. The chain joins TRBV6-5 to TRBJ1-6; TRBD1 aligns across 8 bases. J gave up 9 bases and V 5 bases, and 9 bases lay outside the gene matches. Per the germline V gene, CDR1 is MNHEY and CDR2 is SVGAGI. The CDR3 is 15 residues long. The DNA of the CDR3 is TGTGCCAGCAGTCCCAGGGGGCAAAGTGGTTCACCCCTCCACTTT. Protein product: CASSPRGQSGSPLHF.

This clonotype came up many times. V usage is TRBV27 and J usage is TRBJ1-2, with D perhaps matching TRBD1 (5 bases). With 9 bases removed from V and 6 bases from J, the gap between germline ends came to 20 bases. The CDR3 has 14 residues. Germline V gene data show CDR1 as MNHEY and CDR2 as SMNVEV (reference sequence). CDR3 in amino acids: CASAGTASRNGYTF. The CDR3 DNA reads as TGTGCCAGTGCCGGGACGGCGTCCAGGAATGGCTACACCTTC.

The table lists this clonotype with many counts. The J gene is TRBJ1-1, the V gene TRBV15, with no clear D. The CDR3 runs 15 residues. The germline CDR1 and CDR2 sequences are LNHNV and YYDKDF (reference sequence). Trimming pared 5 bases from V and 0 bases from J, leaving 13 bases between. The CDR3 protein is CATSSRKALNTEAFF. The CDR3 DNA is TGTGCCACCAGCTCGAGGAAGGCGTTGAACACTGAAGCTTTCTTT.

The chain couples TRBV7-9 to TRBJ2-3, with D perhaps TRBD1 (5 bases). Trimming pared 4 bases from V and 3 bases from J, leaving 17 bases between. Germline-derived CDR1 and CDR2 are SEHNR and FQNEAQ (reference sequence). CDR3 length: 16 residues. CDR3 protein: CASSSQNRGSTDTQYF. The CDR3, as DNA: TGTGCCAGCAGCTCCCAGAATAGGGGCAGTACAGATACGCAGTATTTT. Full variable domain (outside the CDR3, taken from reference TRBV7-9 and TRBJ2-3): DTGVSQNPRHKITKRGQNVTFRCDPISEHNRLYWYRQTLGQGPEFLTYFQNEAQLEKSRLLSDRFSAERPKGSFSTLEIQRTEQGDSAMYLCASSSQNRGSTDTQYFGPGTRLTVL.

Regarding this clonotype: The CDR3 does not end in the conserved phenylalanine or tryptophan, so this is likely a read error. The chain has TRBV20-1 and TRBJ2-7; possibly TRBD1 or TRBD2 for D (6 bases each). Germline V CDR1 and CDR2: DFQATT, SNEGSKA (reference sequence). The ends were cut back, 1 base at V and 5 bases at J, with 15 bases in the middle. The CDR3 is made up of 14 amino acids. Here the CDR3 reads CSARGGAPSNEQYL. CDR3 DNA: TGCAGTGCTAGAGGGGGGGCCCCGAGCAACGAGCAGTACCTC.

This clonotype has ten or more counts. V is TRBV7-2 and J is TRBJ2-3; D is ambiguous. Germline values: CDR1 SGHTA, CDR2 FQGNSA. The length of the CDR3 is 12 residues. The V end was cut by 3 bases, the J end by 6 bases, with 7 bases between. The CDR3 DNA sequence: TGTGCCAGCAGCTTCCGTGGGGATACGCAGTATTTT. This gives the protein CASSFRGDTQYF.

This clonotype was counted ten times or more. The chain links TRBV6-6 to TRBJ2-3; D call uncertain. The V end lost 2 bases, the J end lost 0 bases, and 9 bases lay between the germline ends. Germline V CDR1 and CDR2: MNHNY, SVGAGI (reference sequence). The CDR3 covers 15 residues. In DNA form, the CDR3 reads TGTGCCAGCAGTTACGACGTCAGTAGCACAGATACGCAGTATTTT. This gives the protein CASSYDVSSTDTQYF.

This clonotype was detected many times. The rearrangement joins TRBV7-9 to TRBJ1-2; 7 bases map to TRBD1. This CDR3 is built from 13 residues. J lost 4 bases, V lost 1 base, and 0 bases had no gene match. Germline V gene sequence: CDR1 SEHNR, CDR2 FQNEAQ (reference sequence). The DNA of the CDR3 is TGTGCCAGCAGCTTAGGACAGGGCTATGGCTACACCTTC. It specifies CASSLGQGYGYTF.

CDR3 sequence: CSVKGVGRSYEAFF. The CDR3 nucleotides are TGCAGCGTTAAGGGTGTGGGACGGAGCTATGAAGCTTTCTTT. The genes are TRBV29-1 and TRBJ1-1, with a tentative D call TRBD1 (5 bases). Germline V lookup: CDR1 SQVTM, CDR2 ANQGSEA. The CDR3 is 14 amino acids. V lost 5 bases and J 7 bases, leaving 20 bases between the germline ends.

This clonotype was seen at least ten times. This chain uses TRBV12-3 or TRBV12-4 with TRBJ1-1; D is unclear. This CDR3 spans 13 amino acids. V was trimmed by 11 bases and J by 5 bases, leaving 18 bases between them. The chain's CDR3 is CALSRADGTEAFF. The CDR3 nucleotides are TGTGCCCTTTCGAGGGCAGATGGGACTGAAGCTTTCTTT.

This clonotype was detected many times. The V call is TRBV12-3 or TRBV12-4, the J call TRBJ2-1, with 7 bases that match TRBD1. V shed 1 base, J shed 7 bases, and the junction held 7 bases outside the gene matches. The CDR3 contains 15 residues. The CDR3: CASSLGTGAVNEQFF. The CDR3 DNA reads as TGTGCCAGCAGTTTAGGTACAGGGGCGGTGAATGAGCAGTTCTTC.

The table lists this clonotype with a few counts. The DNA for the CDR3 is TGTGCCATCCTGGCGGGAGCCGAAAAAAATGAGCAGTTCTTC. Protein product: CAILAGAEKNEQFF. The gene calls are TRBV10-3 and TRBJ2-1; TRBD2 matches at 7 bases. J gave up 7 bases and V 8 bases, and 11 bases lay outside the gene matches. Germline CDR1 and CDR2: ENHRY and SYGVKD. The CDR3 has 14 amino acids.

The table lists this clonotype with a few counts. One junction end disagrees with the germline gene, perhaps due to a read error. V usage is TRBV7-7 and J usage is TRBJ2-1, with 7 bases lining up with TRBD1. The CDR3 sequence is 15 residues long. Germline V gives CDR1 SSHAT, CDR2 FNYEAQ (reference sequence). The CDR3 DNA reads TGTGCTAGCAGCTTAGCCGAGACAGGGAACAATGAGCAGTTCTTC. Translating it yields CASSLAETGNNEQFF.

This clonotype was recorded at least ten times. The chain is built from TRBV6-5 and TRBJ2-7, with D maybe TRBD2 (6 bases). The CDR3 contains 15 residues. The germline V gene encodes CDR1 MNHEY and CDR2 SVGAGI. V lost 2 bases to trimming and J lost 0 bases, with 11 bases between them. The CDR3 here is CASSYRGKSSYEQYF. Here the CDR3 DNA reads TGTGCCAGCAGTTACCGGGGGAAGAGCTCCTACGAGCAGTACTTC.

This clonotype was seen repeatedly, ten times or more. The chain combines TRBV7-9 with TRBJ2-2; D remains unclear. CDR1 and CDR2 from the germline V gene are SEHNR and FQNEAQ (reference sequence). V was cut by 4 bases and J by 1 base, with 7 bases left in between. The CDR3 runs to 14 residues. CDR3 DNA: TGTGCCAGCAGCTCGGAAGTGAACACCGGGGAGCTGTTTTTT. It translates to CASSSEVNTGELFF.

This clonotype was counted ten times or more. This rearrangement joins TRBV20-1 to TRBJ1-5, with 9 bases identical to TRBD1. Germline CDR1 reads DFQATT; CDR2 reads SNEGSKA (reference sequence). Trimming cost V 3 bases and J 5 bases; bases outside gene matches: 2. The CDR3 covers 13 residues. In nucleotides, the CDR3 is TGCAGTGCTAGGACAGGGGGGGATCAGCCCCAGCATTTT. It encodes CSARTGGDQPQHF.

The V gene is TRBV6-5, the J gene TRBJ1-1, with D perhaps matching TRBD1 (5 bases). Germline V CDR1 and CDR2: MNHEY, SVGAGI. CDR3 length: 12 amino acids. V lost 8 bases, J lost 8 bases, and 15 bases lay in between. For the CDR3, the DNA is TGTGCCAGCCGCCTTGGGACGCAGGAAGCTTTCTTT. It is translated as CASRLGTQEAFF.

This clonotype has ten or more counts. CDR3 DNA: TGTGCCAGCAGTGCAAACCAGGGGGGCACTGAAGCTTTCTTT. Protein: CASSANQGGTEAFF. The rearrangement uses TRBV28 and TRBJ1-1; 7 bases line up with TRBD1. V lost 5 bases and J lost 4; bases outside the gene matches: 7. There are 14 residues in the CDR3. The germline gives CDR1 MDHEN, CDR2 SYDVKM. The full variable domain, its missing parts supplied by reference TRBV28 and TRBJ1-1, is DVKVTQSSRYLVKRTGEKVFLECVQDMDHENMFWYRQDPGLGLRLIYFSYDVKMKEKGDIPEGYSVSREKKERFSLILESASTNQTSMYLCASSANQGGTEAFFGQGTRLTVV.

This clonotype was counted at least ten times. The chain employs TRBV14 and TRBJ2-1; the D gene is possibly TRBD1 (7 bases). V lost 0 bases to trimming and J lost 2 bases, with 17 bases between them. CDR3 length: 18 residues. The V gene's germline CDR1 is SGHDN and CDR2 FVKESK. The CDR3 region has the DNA TGTGCCAGCAGCCAAGACGTCGGGACAGCGGGTGCCTACAATGAGCAGTTCTTC. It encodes CASSQDVGTAGAYNEQFF.

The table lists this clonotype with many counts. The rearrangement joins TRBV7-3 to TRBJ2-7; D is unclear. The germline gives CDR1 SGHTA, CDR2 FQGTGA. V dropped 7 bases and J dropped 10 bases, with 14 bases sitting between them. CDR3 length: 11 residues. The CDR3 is CASTLSVRQYV. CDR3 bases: TGTGCCAGCACGTTATCGGTCCGTCAGTACGTC.

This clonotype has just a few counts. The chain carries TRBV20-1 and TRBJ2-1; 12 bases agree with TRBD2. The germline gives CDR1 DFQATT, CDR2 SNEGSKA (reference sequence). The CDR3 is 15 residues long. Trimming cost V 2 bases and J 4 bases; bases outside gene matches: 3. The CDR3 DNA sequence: TGCAGTGCTAGACCTAGCGGGGGGGAATACAATGAGCAGTTCTTC. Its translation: CSARPSGGEYNEQFF.

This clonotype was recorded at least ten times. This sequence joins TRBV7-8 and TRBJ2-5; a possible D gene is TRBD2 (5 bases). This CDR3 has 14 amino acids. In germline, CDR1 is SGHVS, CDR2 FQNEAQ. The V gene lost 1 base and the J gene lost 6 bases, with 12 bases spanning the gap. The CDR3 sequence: CASSLVFGVKTQYF. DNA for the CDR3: TGTGCCAGCAGCTTAGTATTCGGGGTGAAGACCCAGTACTTC. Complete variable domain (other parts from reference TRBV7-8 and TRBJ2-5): GAGVSQSPRYKVAKRGQDVALRCDPISGHVSLFWYQQALGQGPEFLTYFQNEAQLDKSGLPSDRFFAERPEGSVSTLKIQRTQQEDSAVYLCASSLVFGVKTQYFGPGTRLLVL.

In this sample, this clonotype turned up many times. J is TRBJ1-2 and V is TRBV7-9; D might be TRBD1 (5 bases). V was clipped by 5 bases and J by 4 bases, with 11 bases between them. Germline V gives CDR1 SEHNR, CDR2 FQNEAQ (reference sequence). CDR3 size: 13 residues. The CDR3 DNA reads TGTGCCAGCAGCCGAGGGACCACCTATGGCTACACCTTC. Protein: CASSRGTTYGYTF.

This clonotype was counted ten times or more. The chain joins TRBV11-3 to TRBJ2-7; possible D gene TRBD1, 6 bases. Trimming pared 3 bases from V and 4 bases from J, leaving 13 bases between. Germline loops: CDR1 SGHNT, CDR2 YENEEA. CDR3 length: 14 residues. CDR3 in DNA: TGTGCCAGCAGCTTCTCTGGGGGCGAGTACGAGCAGTACGTC. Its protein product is CASSFSGGEYEQYV.